This T cell receptor beta chain emerged from a study of CD8 T cells in ankylosing spondylitis. Scientists made TCR beta libraries using quantitative 5'-RACE with molecular barcodes. MiXCR, run by TCRdb on the 5' RACE reads, gives a single entry per CDR3 protein. The sample includes about 140,000 distinct CDR3 sequences, roughly 8% of them seen just once. This clonotype was recorded at least ten times. Its target is unknown. Regarding the study as a whole: In ankylosing spondylitis patients, matched synovial fluid reportedly showed significant enrichment of disease-linked clones. Some motif variants were previously reported in reactive arthritis synovial fluid and blood. It appeared that ankylosing spondylitis blood was characterized by a TCR beta motif of several highly homologous variants.

This receptor was identified in a male donor with ankylosing spondylitis. The sample was synovial fluid, either unsorted or a sorted T cell fraction (not recorded which).

For the CDR3, the DNA is TGCGCCAGCAGCTTGCGATTGGTAGCGGGAGGAGAAGAGACCCAGTACTTC. Protein sequence: CASSLRLVAGGEETQYF. The V call is TRBV5-1, the J call TRBJ2-5; 10 positions agree with TRBD2. The germline V gene has CDR1 SGHRS and CDR2 YFSETQ. The CDR3 has 17 residues. Unmatched junction bases numbered 9, after V lost 1 base and J lost 3 bases.